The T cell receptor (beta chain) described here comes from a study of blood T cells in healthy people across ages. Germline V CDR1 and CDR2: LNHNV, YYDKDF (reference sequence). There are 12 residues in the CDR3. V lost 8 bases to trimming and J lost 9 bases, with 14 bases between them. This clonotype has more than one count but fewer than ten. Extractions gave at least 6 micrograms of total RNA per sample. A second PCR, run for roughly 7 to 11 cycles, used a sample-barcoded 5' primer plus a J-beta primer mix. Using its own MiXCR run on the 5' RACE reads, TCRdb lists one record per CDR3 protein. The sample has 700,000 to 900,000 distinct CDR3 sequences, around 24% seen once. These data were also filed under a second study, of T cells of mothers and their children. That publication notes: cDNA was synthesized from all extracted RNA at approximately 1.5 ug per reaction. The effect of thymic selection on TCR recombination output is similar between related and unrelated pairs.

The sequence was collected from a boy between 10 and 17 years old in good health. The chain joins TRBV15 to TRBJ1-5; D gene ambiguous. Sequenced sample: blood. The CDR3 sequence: CATRRVEGPQHF. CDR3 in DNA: TGTGCCACCCGGCGGGTAGAGGGGCCCCAGCATTTT.